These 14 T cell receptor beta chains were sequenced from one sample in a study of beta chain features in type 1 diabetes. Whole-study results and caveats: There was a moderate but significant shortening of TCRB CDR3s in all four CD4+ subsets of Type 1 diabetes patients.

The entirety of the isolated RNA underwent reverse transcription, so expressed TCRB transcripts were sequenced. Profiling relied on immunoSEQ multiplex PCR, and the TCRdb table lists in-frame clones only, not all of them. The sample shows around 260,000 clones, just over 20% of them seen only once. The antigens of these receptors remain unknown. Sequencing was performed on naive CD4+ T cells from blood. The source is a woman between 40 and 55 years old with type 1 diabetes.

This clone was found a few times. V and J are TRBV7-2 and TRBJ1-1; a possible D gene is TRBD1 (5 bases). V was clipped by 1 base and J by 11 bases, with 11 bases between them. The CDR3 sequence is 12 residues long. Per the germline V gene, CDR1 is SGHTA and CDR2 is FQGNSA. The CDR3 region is CASSLGTRQAFF. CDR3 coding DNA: TGTGCCAGCAGCTTAGGGACACGGCAGGCTTTCTTT.

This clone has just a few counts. The CDR3 protein is CASSPPSGSLSYEQYF. In nucleotides, the CDR3 is TGTGCCAGCTCACCACCTTCCGGGTCTTTATCCTACGAGCAGTACTTC. The genes are TRBV18 and TRBJ2-7; no firm D call. CDR3 length: 16 amino acids. Germline CDR1 KGHSH, CDR2 LQKENI. V was trimmed by 0 bases and J by 1 base, leaving 13 bases between them.

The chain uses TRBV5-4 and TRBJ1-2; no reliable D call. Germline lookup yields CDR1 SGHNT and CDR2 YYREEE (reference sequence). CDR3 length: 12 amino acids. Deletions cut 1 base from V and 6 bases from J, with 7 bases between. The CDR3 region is CASSLLLDGYTF. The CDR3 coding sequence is TGTGCCAGCAGCTTGTTACTAGATGGCTACACCTTC.

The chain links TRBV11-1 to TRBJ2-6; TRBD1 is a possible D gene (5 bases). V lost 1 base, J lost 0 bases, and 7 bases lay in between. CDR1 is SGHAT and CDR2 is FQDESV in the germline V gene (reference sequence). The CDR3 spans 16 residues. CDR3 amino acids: CASSLGQYSGANVLTF. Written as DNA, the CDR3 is TGTGCCAGCAGCTTAGGACAGTACTCTGGGGCCAACGTCCTGACTTTC.

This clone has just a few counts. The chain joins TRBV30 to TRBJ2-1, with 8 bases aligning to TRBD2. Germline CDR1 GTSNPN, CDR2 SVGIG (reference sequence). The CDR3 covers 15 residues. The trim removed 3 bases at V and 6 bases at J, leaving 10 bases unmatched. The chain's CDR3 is CAWRPGGNGGNEQFF. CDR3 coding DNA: TGTGCCTGGAGGCCGGGGGGGAACGGCGGCAATGAGCAGTTCTTC.

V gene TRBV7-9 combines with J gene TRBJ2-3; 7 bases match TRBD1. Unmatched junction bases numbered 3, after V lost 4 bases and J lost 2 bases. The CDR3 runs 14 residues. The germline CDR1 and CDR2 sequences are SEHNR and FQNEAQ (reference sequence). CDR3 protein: CASSSGQITDTQYF. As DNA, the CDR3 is TGTGCCAGCAGCTCGGGACAGATCACAGATACGCAGTATTTT.

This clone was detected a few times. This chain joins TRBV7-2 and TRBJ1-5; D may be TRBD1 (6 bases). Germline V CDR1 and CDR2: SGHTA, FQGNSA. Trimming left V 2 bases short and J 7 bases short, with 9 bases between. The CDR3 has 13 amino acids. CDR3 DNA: TGTGCCAGCAGCTTATCGGGGACACAGCCCCAGCATTTT. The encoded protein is CASSLSGTQPQHF.

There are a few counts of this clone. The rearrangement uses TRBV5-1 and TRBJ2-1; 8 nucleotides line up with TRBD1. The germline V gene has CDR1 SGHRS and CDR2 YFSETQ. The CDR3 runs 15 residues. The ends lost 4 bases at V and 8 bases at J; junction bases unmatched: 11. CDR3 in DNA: TGCGCCAGCAGCCAAGAGGACAGGGAATACGATGAGCAGTTCTTC. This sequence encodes CASSQEDREYDEQFF. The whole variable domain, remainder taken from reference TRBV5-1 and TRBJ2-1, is KAGVTQTPRYLIKTRGQQVTLSCSPISGHRSVSWYQQTPGQGLQFLFEYFSETQRNKGNFPGRFSGRQFSNSRSEMNVSTLELGDSALYLCASSQEDREYDEQFFGPGTRLTVL.

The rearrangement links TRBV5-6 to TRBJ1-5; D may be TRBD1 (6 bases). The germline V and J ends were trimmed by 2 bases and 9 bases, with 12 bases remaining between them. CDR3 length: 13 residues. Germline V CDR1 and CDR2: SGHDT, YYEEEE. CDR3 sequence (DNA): TGTGCCAGCAGCTTAACAGGGAAAAGGCCCCAGCATTTT. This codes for CASSLTGKRPQHF.

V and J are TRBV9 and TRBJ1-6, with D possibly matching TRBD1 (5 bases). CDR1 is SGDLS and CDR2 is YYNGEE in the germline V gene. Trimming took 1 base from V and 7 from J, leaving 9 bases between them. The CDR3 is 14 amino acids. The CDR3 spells CASSVRDWNSPLHF. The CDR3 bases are TGTGCCAGCAGCGTACGGGACTGGAATTCACCCCTCCACTTT.

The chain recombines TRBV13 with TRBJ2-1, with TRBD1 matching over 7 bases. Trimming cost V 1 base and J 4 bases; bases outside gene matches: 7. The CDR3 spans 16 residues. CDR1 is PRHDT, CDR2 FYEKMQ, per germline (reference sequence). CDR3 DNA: TGTGCCAGCAGCTTAGTCGACAGGGAGTTATACAATGAGCAGTTCTTC. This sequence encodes CASSLVDRELYNEQFF.

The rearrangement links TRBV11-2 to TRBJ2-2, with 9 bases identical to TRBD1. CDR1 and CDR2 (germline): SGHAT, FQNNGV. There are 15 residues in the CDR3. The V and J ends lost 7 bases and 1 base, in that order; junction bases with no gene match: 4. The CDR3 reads CASTATGGNTGELFF. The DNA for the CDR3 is TGTGCCAGCACCGCGACAGGGGGGAACACCGGGGAGCTGTTTTTT.

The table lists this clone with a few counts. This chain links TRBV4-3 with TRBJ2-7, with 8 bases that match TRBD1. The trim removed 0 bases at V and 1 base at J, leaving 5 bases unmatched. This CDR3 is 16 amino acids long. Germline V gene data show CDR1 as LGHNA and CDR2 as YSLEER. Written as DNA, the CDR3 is TGCGCCAGCAGCCAAGATGTTGGGACAGGATCCTACGAGCAGTACTTC. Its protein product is CASSQDVGTGSYEQYF.

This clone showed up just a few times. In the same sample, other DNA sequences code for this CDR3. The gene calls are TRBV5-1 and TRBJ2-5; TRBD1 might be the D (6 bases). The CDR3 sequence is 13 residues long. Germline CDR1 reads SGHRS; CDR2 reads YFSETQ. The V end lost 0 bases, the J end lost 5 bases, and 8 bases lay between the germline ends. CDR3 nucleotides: TGCGCCAGCAGCTTGGGCCAGGGGGAGACCCAGTACTTC. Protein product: CASSLGQGETQYF.